Below are 26 T cell receptor beta chains sequenced from a single sample in a study of blood T cell repertoires in COVID-19 (dated by TCRdb to about 2020). Libraries were prepared through the immunoSEQ multiplex PCR assay. TCRdb obtained this table from immuneACCESS and retained in-frame rearrangements with V and J assigned. These tables miss some clones; where compared with another copy, unresolved V genes account for less than half of the shortfall, and the remainder is unexplained. Counted in this sample were tens of thousands of clones; 83% of them appeared once. The ten most abundant clones make up 6.9% of the sample. The sequencing input was peripheral blood. These receptors were collected from a man aged 30-40 years with COVID-19, enrolled during active disease.

This rearrangement joins TRBV11-2 to TRBJ2-1; TRBD2 matches at 8 bases. The V segment lost 4 bases and the J segment 9 bases; nucleotides outside the gene matches: 11. Germline V gene sequence: CDR1 SGHAT, CDR2 FQNNGV. The CDR3 sequence is 15 residues long. CDR3 coding DNA: TGTGCCAGCAGCTCCGCCGTCGGGAGGGTCGGTGAGCAGTTCTTC. It codes for CASSSAVGRVGEQFF.

Turning to this clone: One end of the junction fails to match germline, which may point to a read error. The V call is TRBV19, the J call TRBJ2-5; 7 positions match TRBD1. Germline-derived CDR1 and CDR2 are LNHDA and SQIVND (reference sequence). The CDR3 is 12 residues long. This chain's CDR3 is CASSTNRGPANF. The CDR3 region has the DNA TGTGCCAGTAGCACGAACAGGGGCCCCGCGAACTTC.

The chain joins TRBV27 to TRBJ1-2, with 8 positions matching TRBD1. The J segment lost 7 bases and the V segment lost 5 bases, leaving 15 bases of the junction unmatched. The CDR3 runs to 16 residues. Per germline, CDR1 MNHEY and CDR2 SMNVEV (reference sequence). The chain's CDR3 is CASSLRRTGTKFGYTF. DNA of the CDR3: TGTGCCAGCAGTCTCCGACGGACAGGGACGAAATTTGGCTACACCTTC.

In this sample, this clone turned up a few times. This sequence joins TRBV7-9 and TRBJ2-7; maybe TRBD2 (6 bases). The CDR3 loop spans 13 amino acids. V was shortened by 3 bases and J by 4 bases, with 10 bases between the two germline ends. Germline V gene sequence: CDR1 SEHNR, CDR2 FQNEAQ (reference sequence). This CDR3 reads CASSFGGSYEQYF. CDR3 in DNA: TGTGCCAGCAGCTTTGGGGGGAGTTACGAGCAGTACTTC.

The chain uses TRBV29-1 and TRBJ2-4, with 7 positions matching TRBD2. Germline V lookup: CDR1 SQVTM, CDR2 ANQGSEA. The CDR3 is 14 amino acids. V lost 6 bases to trimming and J lost 5 bases; unmatched junction nucleotides: 10. CDR3 in amino acids: CSVPGGSGQNIQYF. The CDR3 coding sequence is TGCAGCGTCCCGGGGGGTAGCGGACAAAACATTCAGTACTTC.

The chain combines TRBV30 with TRBJ2-7; 7 bases are a match to TRBD1. Per germline, CDR1 GTSNPN and CDR2 SVGIG (reference sequence). V was clipped by 3 bases and J by 0 bases; unmatched bases: 8. This CDR3 is built from 15 residues. The CDR3 nucleotides are TGTGCCTGGAGCGAACTAGGGGGCAGCTCCTACGAGCAGTACTTC. As protein: CAWSELGGSSYEQYF.

The V and J genes are TRBV28 and TRBJ1-2; 8 bases map to TRBD1. The trim removed 6 bases at V and 6 bases at J, leaving 6 bases unmatched. The germline V gene has CDR1 MDHEN and CDR2 SYDVKM. This CDR3 spans 13 amino acids. Here the CDR3 reads CASRGGQGDGYTF. CDR3 coding DNA: TGTGCCAGCAGAGGCGGACAGGGCGATGGCTACACCTTC.

The J gene is TRBJ1-1, the V gene TRBV27, with a weak D call TRBD1 (5 bases). CDR1 and CDR2 (germline): MNHEY, SMNVEV (reference sequence). V was pared by 3 bases and J by 4 bases, with 12 bases between. The CDR3 contains 14 residues. Written as DNA, the CDR3 is TGTGCCAGCAGTTTCTACGGGACTAGCACTGAAGCTTTCTTT. Translation gives CASSFYGTSTEAFF.

The CDR3 loop reads CASSVGRDQPQHF. The CDR3 coding sequence is TGTGCCAGCAGTGTGGGCAGGGATCAGCCCCAGCATTTT. The chain combines TRBV2 with TRBJ1-5; D may be TRBD1 (5 bases). V was shortened by 4 bases and J by 5 bases, with 9 bases between the two germline ends. CDR1 and CDR2 from the germline V gene are SNHLY and FYNNEI. This CDR3 spans 13 amino acids.

The chain recombines TRBV19 with TRBJ1-1; tentative D call: TRBD1 (5 bases). Germline V gives CDR1 LNHDA, CDR2 SQIVND (reference sequence). CDR3 length equals 11 residues. V lost 9 bases and J lost 3, with 8 bases in between. The CDR3 loop reads CASLGDTEAFF. CDR3 nucleotides: TGTGCCAGCCTAGGGGACACTGAAGCTTTCTTT.

The gene calls are TRBV5-4 and TRBJ2-7; TRBD1 matches 11 bases. CDR3 length: 15 residues. After removal of 4 bases from V and 3 bases from J, the junction contained 6 bases not matched to a gene. CDR1 is SGHNT, CDR2 YYREEE, per germline (reference sequence). The CDR3 loop reads CASSPGTGGIYEQYF. Written as DNA, the CDR3 is TGTGCCAGCAGCCCCGGGACAGGGGGGATCTACGAGCAGTACTTC.

The chain's CDR3 is CASSYGGLSYNEQFF. CDR3 coding DNA: TGTGCCAGCAGTTACGGGGGACTCTCCTACAATGAGCAGTTCTTC. The chain joins TRBV6-5 to TRBJ2-1; tentative D call: TRBD2 (6 bases). The V end lost 2 bases, the J end lost 0 bases, and 8 bases lay between the germline ends. The CDR3 loop spans 15 amino acids. In germline, CDR1 is MNHEY, CDR2 SVGAGI.

The CDR3 coding sequence is TGCGCCAGCAGCCAAGATCGGTTCTCGGGACAGGGTTACGAGCAGTACTTC. It encodes CASSQDRFSGQGYEQYF. The rearrangement links TRBV4-1 to TRBJ2-7, with TRBD1 matching 9 bases. Looked up from germline, CDR1 is MGHRA and CDR2 is YSYEKL. This CDR3 is built from 17 residues. J lost 4 bases, V lost 0 bases, and 10 bases had no gene match.

This rearrangement joins TRBV6-6 to TRBJ1-5, with TRBD1 identical over 11 bases. The junction had 6 bases not matched to a gene; V was cut back by 7 bases and J by 4 bases. This CDR3 has 15 residues. Germline assignment: CDR1 MNHNY and CDR2 SVGAGI (reference sequence). CDR3 sequence: CASIHGTGGNQPQHF. CDR3 in DNA: TGTGCCAGCATCCACGGGACAGGGGGAAATCAGCCCCAGCATTTT.

The chain is built from TRBV27 and TRBJ2-3; D may be TRBD2 (5 bases). Trimming took 7 bases from V and 0 from J, leaving 14 bases between them. CDR1 is MNHEY and CDR2 is SMNVEV in the germline V gene (reference sequence). The length of the CDR3 is 15 residues. As DNA, the CDR3 is TGTGCCAGCACTCCCCTAGCTGTAAGCACAGATACGCAGTATTTT. Translating gives CASTPLAVSTDTQYF.

The chain links TRBV3-1 (or the pseudogene TRBV3-2) to TRBJ2-1; 8 bases map to TRBD1. Germline V CDR1 and CDR2: LGHDT, YNNKEL (reference sequence). Trimming at V came to 4 bases and at J to 3 bases, leaving 5 bases not matched to a gene. The CDR3 loop spans 15 amino acids. Here the CDR3 DNA reads TGTGCCAGCAGCCCCGGGACAGGACTCTACAATGAGCAGTTCTTC. It codes for CASSPGTGLYNEQFF.

This clone came up once. The chain employs TRBV2 and TRBJ2-2; possible D gene TRBD1, 5 bases. The CDR3 runs to 14 residues. The germline gives CDR1 SNHLY, CDR2 FYNNEI. The V end lost 7 bases, the J end lost 7 bases, and 16 bases lay between the germline ends. As DNA, the CDR3 is TGTGCCAGCAAGGGGCGTCAGGCGCTCGGGGAGCTGTTTTTT. Translated: CASKGRQALGELFF.

The chain links TRBV7-9 to TRBJ1-1; 7 bases fit TRBD1. The CDR3 extends over 14 amino acids. V lost 4 bases, J lost 2 bases, and 4 bases stayed unmatched. The germline V gene encodes CDR1 SEHNR and CDR2 FQNEAQ (reference sequence). The CDR3, as DNA: TGTGCCAGCAGCTCACAGGGGTTCAACACTGAAGCTTTCTTT. Translating gives CASSSQGFNTEAFF.

This chain links TRBV3-1 (or the pseudogene TRBV3-2) with TRBJ1-5, with D perhaps TRBD1 (6 bases). Deletions cut 3 bases from V and 6 bases from J, with 21 bases between. The CDR3 is 17 residues long. Germline V gene lookup returns CDR1 LGHDT and CDR2 YNNKEL (reference sequence). CDR3 amino acids: CASSQAGRGALSQPQHF. CDR3 bases: TGTGCCAGCAGCCAGGCGGGGCGGGGGGCCTTGAGTCAGCCCCAGCATTTT.

V is TRBV6-2 or TRBV6-3 and J is TRBJ2-7; 9 bases are a match to TRBD1. Unmatched junction bases numbered 12, after V lost 6 bases and J lost 6 bases. The CDR3 consists of 15 residues. Germline lookup yields CDR1 MNHEY and CDR2 SVGEGT. CDR3 in DNA: TGTGCCAGCAGCCCCGGCGGGGACAGGGCCGGCGAGCAGTACTTC. Encoded protein: CASSPGGDRAGEQYF.

This rearrangement joins TRBV15 to TRBJ2-5; 7 bases agree with TRBD1. CDR3 length: 13 residues. Germline CDR1 is LNHNV and CDR2 is YYDKDF (reference sequence). Unmatched junction bases numbered 4, after V lost 4 bases and J lost 5 bases. This chain's CDR3 is CATSNRGWETQYF. CDR3 DNA sequence: TGTGCCACCAGCAACAGGGGTTGGGAGACCCAGTACTTC.

This clone was picked up one time. J is TRBJ1-5 and V is TRBV6-5; 9 bases match TRBD1. The CDR3 runs to 15 residues. The ends lost 2 bases at V and 2 bases at J; junction bases unmatched: 1. Looked up from germline, CDR1 is MNHEY and CDR2 is SVGAGI. CDR3 nucleotide sequence: TGTGCCAGCAGTTACAGGGACAGGGGCAATCAGCCCCAGCATTTT. This sequence encodes CASSYRDRGNQPQHF.

This clone appeared a few times. The chain is built from TRBV30 and TRBJ1-6, with 7 bases aligning to TRBD1. The junction had 10 bases not matched to a gene; V was cut back by 8 bases and J by 9 bases. Germline V CDR1 and CDR2: GTSNPN, SVGIG (reference sequence). This CDR3 spans 13 amino acids. DNA of the CDR3: TGTGCCCAGCAGACAGGGTCATCTTCACCCCTCCACTTT. Translating it yields CAQQTGSSSPLHF. Supplemented by reference TRBV30 and TRBJ1-6, the full variable domain reads SQTIHQWPATLVQPVGSPLSLECTVEGTSNPNLYWYRQAAGRGLQLLFYSVGIGQISSEVPQNLSASRPQDRQFILSSKKLLLSDSGFYLCAQQTGSSSPLHFGNGTRLTVT.

V is TRBV11-1 and J is TRBJ2-7, with D perhaps matching TRBD2 (5 bases). V lost 4 bases and J 13 bases, leaving 14 bases between the germline ends. Germline-derived CDR1 and CDR2 are SGHAT and FQDESV (reference sequence). The CDR3 totals 11 residues. The CDR3 protein is CASSSGSKSYF. CDR3 DNA: TGTGCCAGCAGCTCGGGAAGTAAATCTTACTTC.

The V call is TRBV20-1, the J call TRBJ2-7; D may be TRBD1 (6 bases). Trimming stripped 6 bases from V and 9 bases from J, with 15 bases between. This CDR3 is built from 11 residues. Germline V CDR1 and CDR2: DFQATT, SNEGSKA (reference sequence). The CDR3 DNA reads TGCAGTGCCCTGGACAGACCCGGGCAGTACTTC. The encoded protein is CSALDRPGQYF.

This chain joins TRBV6-5 and TRBJ2-7; 9 bases line up with TRBD1. Germline values: CDR1 MNHEY, CDR2 SVGAGI. J gave up 6 bases and V 6 bases, and 9 bases lay outside the gene matches. CDR3 size: 14 residues. CDR3 nucleotides: TGTGCCAGCAGCAACCGGGACAGGGTTGCCGAGCAGTACTTC. As protein: CASSNRDRVAEQYF.